The clone carrying this T cell receptor beta chain was observed a few times. These data belong to a study of identical twins. This CDR3 is built from 13 residues. CDR1 and CDR2 from the germline V gene are SGDLS and YYNGEE. The germline V and J ends were trimmed by 2 bases and 6 bases, with 12 bases remaining between them. TCRdb analysed the 5' RACE reads with MiXCR anew, one entry per CDR3 protein. The sample lists around 370,000 distinct CDR3 sequences, roughly 9% occurring once. The rearrangement links TRBV9 to TRBJ2-7, with a tentative D call TRBD1 (7 bases). Sample: naive T cells sorted from blood. This receptor was obtained from a woman between 50 and 59 years old in good health. The CDR3 region is CASSVQGGPEQYF. The CDR3 DNA is TGTGCCAGCAGCGTGCAGGGGGGCCCCGAGCAGTACTTC.